This T cell receptor (beta chain) was retrieved from a study of radiotherapy plus CTLA-4 blockade in lung cancer (dated by TCRdb to 2016 to 2019). With regard to the full study: Among the enrolled patients, approximately 18% had an objective response, and roughly 30% reached disease control. The investigation overall reported the following: Increased serum interferon-beta after radiation, together with early dynamic changes in blood T cell clones, were reported to be the strongest predictors of response. After treatment with radiotherapy and ipilimumab, TCR clones that originated in tumors expanded in peripheral blood.

Libraries were prepared through the immunoSEQ multiplex PCR assay. This immuneACCESS table, as held by TCRdb, lists in-frame sequences with V and J called but not all clones. Of the missing ones, under half trace to an unresolved V gene in checked studies; the others have no known cause. This sample gives around 100,000 clones in total; about four fifths of them show up just once. The leading ten clones occupy 3.3% of the sample. About this clone itself: This receptor's antigen is unknown. The record has no base qualities; no much larger clone is one base away.

In this study, focal radiation therapy paired with CTLA-4 blockade (ipilimumab) was tested in patients who had chemo-refractory metastatic non-small-cell lung cancer. From V the trimming removes 3 bases and from J it removes 3 bases, while the gene matches leave 7 bases of the junction unaccounted for. The germline V gene yields SGHRS for CDR1 and YFSETQ for CDR2. The CDR3 starts with the cysteine, ends with the phenylalanine, and has 15 residues. Only the CDR3 DNA is retained, 45 bases long and in frame from the first base. The sequence was obtained from a human donor with non-small cell lung cancer that progressed on radiotherapy plus ipilimumab. Some clones in this sample may be carry-over from other donors' samples. The chain employs TRBV5-1 and TRBJ1-1, with 8 bases aligning to TRBD1. The sequencing used peripheral blood, collected from a patient treated with radiotherapy plus ipilimumab. At the DNA level, the sequence is TGCGCCAGCAGCTCATGGACAGGGACCGACACTGAAGCTTTCTTT. Translation gives CASSSWTGTDTEAFF. The full variable domain, with segments outside the CDR3 supplied by the reference TRBV5-1 and TRBJ1-1 proteins, appears as KAGVTQTPRYLIKTRGQQVTLSCSPISGHRSVSWYQQTPGQGLQFLFEYFSETQRNKGNFPGRFSGRQFSNSRSEMNVSTLELGDSALYLCASSSWTGTDTEAFFGQGTRLTVV.